This T cell receptor beta chain appears in the sequencing data of a study of cytomegalovirus exposure and HLA in healthy donors. Findings of the study overall: A classifier reportedly called cytomegalovirus status with high sensitivity and specificity. Earlier results showed most TCR beta V segments being productive about 87% or about 30% of the time. In vitro experiments confirmed that three CMV-associated chains were specific for CMV antigens.

V lost 4 bases, J lost 8 bases, and 9 bases stayed unmatched. Germline V gene sequence: CDR1 SQVTM, CDR2 ANQGSEA. This CDR3 is built from 14 residues. 60 Vbeta and 13 Jbeta primers were used in PCR. The protocol was immunoSEQ multiplex PCR, while the TCRdb copy is restricted to in-frame clones and leaves out a portion. This sample has about 300,000 clones, with 75% to 90% found just once. This clone was seen once. No antigen is known for it. The material sequenced was PBMCs. The origin of this receptor is a middle-aged man in good health and CMV-seropositive. The chain links TRBV29-1 to TRBJ1-4; 8 bases align to TRBD1. The CDR3 DNA reads TGCAGCGTTGGCGGACAGGGACAGAGGGAAAAACTGTTTTTT. This codes for CSVGGQGQREKLFF.